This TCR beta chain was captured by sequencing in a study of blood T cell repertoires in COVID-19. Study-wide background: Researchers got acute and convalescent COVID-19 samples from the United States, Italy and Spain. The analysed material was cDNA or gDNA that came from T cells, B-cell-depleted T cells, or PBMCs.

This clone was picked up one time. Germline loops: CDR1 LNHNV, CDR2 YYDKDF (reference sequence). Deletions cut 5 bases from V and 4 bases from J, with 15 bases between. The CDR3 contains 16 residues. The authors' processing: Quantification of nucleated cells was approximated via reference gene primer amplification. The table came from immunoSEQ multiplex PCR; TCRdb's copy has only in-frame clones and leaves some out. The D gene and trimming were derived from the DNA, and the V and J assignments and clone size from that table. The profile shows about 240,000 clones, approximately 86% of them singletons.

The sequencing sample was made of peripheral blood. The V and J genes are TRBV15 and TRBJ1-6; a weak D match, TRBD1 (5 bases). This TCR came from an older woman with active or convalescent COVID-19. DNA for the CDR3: TGTGCCACCAGCCCAGGGAATCCGCGTTATAATTCACCCCTCCACTTT. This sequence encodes CATSPGNPRYNSPLHF.